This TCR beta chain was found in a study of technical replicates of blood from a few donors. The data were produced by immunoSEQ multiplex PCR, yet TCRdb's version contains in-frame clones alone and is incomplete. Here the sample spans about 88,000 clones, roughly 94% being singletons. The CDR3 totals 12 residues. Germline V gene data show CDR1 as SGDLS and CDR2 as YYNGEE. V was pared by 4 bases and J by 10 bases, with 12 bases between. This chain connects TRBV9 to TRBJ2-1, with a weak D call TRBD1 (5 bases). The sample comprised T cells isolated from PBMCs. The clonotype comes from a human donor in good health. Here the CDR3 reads CASSRPGYEQFF. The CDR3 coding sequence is TGTGCCAGCAGCCGTCCAGGGTACGAGCAGTTCTTC.